Below, 10 T cell receptor beta chains from the same sample are listed, as sequenced in a study of blood T cell repertoires in COVID-19. Produced via immunoSEQ multiplex PCR; TCRdb's table is partial and in-frame only. Of 110,000 to 150,000 clones listed, over 75% are singletons. The sample taken for sequencing was peripheral blood. These receptors were taken from a woman aged 55 to 70 with active COVID-19.

The V gene is TRBV6-2 or TRBV6-3, the J gene TRBJ2-7; the match to TRBD1 covers 7 bases. Germline assignment: CDR1 MNHEY and CDR2 SVGEGT. This CDR3 is 13 amino acids long. J was trimmed by 5 bases and V by 6 bases; bases with no gene match: 7. CDR3 loop: CASSPDRVHEQYF. CDR3 nucleotide sequence: TGTGCCAGCAGCCCCGACAGGGTCCACGAGCAGTACTTC.

The sample holds a few counts of this clone. The rearrangement links TRBV6-2 or TRBV6-3 to TRBJ1-1, with 12 positions matching TRBD1. Looked up from germline, CDR1 is MNHEY and CDR2 is SVGEGT. The CDR3 extends over 14 amino acids. Losses at the gene ends were 5 bases for V and 5 bases for J; bases not matched to a gene: 3. CDR3 DNA: TGTGCCAGCAGTGGGGACAGGGGGCAAACTGAAGCTTTCTTT. Its protein is CASSGDRGQTEAFF.

CDR3 sequence (DNA): TGTGCCAGCAGTCCACTAGCGGGAGTTTCCAATGAGCAGTTCTTC. Translated: CASSPLAGVSNEQFF. J is TRBJ2-1 and V is TRBV6-2 or TRBV6-3; 11 nucleotides line up with TRBD2. CDR1 is MNHEY and CDR2 is SVGEGT in the germline V gene. The CDR3 spans 15 residues. Trimming removed 5 bases from V and 6 bases from J; junction bases left unmatched: 6.

The rearrangement links TRBV19 to TRBJ2-5, with D unresolved. The germline gives CDR1 LNHDA, CDR2 SQIVND (reference sequence). V lost 3 bases, J lost 5 bases, and 7 bases lay in between. This CDR3 is 12 amino acids long. CDR3 nucleotide sequence: TGTGCCAGTAGTATTCCCTACGAGACCCAGTACTTC. It specifies CASSIPYETQYF.

The rearrangement links TRBV5-5 to TRBJ1-1; the D is unclear. CDR1 SGHKS and CDR2 YYEKEE come from the germline V gene (reference sequence). This CDR3 contains 14 residues. Trimming left V 4 bases short and J 5 bases short, with 15 bases between. The CDR3 coding sequence is TGTGCCAGCAGCGGGGAGTGGGGAACTACTGAAGCTTTCTTT. Its translation: CASSGEWGTTEAFF.

The gene calls are TRBV27 and TRBJ2-1; D is uncertain. Germline CDR1 is MNHEY and CDR2 is SMNVEV (reference sequence). The CDR3 totals 16 residues. V was clipped by 5 bases and J by 0 bases, with 14 bases between them. The CDR3 DNA sequence: TGTGCCAGCAGTCCCACACGCTTCTCCTCCTACAATGAGCAGTTCTTC. This codes for CASSPTRFSSYNEQFF.

The V call is TRBV28, the J call TRBJ1-2; D is unresolved. Trimming removed 4 bases at V and 4 bases at J, with 13 bases between. The CDR3 sequence is 14 residues long. Per germline, CDR1 MDHEN and CDR2 SYDVKM. DNA for the CDR3: TGTGCCAGCAGTTCCATACGAGCCGCCTATGGCTACACCTTC. This sequence encodes CASSSIRAAYGYTF.

This chain links TRBV5-4 with TRBJ2-4; tentative D call: TRBD1 (5 bases). Trimming removed 0 bases from V and 4 bases from J, with 5 bases in between. Germline V gene sequence: CDR1 SGHNT, CDR2 YYREEE (reference sequence). The CDR3 spans 13 residues. CDR3 coding DNA: TGTGCCAGCAGCTTGGAGGGGAAAAACATTCAGTACTTC. It translates to CASSLEGKNIQYF.

This clone was seen only once. The chain has TRBV9 and TRBJ2-1, with TRBD1 identical over 7 bases. The junction had 9 bases not matched to a gene; V was cut back by 6 bases and J by 3 bases. CDR3 length: 15 amino acids. Germline V gene sequence: CDR1 SGDLS, CDR2 YYNGEE. CDR3 DNA: TGTGCCAGCACCCGCCGGGACAGCCTCTACAATGAGCAGTTCTTC. Translation gives CASTRRDSLYNEQFF.

The chain couples TRBV6-5 to TRBJ1-1; the D gene is possibly TRBD1 (5 bases). CDR1 and CDR2 from the germline V gene are MNHEY and SVGAGI. V was trimmed by 4 bases and J by 6 bases, leaving 12 bases between them. The CDR3 is 13 residues long. CDR3 protein: CASSFGGKAEAFF. Here the CDR3 DNA reads TGTGCCAGCAGTTTCGGGGGAAAGGCTGAAGCTTTCTTT.